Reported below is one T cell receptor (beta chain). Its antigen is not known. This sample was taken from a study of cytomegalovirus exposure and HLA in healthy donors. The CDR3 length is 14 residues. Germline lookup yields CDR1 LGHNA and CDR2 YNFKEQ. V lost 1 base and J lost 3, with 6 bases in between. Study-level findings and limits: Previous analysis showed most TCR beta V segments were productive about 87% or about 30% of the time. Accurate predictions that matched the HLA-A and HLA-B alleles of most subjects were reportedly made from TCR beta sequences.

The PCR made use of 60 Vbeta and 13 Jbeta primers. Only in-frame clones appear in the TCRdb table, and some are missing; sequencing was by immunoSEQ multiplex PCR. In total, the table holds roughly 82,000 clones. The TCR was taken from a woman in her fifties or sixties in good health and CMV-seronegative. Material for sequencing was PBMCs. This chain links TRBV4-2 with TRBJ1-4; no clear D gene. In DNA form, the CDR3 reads TGTGCCAGCAGCCAAGTCGGGTCTAATGAAAAACTGTTTTTT. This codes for CASSQVGSNEKLFF.